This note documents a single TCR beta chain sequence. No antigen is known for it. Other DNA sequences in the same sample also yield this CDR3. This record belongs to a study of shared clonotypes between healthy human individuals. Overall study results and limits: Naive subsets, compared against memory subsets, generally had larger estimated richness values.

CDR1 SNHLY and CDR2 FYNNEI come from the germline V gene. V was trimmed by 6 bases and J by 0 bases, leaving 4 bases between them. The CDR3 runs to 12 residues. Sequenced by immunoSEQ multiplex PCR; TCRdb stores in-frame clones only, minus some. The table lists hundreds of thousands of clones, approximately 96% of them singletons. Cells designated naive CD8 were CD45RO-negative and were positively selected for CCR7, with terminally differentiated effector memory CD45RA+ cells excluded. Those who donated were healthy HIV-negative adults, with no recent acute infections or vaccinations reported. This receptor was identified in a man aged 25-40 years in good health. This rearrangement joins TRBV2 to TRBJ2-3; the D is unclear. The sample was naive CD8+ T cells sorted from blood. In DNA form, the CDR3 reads TGTGCCAGCAGAGGGAGCACAGATACGCAGTATTTT. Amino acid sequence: CASRGSTDTQYF.